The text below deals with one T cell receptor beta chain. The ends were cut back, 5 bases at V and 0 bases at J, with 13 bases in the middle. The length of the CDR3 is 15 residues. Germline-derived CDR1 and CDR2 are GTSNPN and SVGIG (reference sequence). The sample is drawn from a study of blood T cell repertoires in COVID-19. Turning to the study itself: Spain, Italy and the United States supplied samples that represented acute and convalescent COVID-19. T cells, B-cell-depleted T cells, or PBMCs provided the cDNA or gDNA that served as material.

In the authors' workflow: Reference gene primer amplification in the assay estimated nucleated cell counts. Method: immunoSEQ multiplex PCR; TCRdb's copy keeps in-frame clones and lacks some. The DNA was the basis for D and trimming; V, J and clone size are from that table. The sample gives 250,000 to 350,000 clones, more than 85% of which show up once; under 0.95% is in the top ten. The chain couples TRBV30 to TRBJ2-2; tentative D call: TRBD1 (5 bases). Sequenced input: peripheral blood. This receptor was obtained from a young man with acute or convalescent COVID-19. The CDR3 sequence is CAWVRTSSNTGELFF. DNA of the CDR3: TGTGCCTGGGTAAGGACATCTTCGAACACCGGGGAGCTGTTTTTT.